The present TCR beta chain was sequenced within a study of cytomegalovirus exposure and HLA in healthy donors. Overall study findings and caveats: Many donors shared some public TCRs, even though most TCR sequences were rare. Previous analysis showed most TCR beta V segments were productive about 87% or about 30% of the time. Researchers reportedly found TCR beta sequences accurately predicted most subjects' HLA-A and HLA-B alleles.

With 5 bases removed from V and 9 bases from J, the gap between germline ends came to 26 bases. CDR3 size: 17 residues. Germline CDR1 is SGHVS and CDR2 is FQNEAQ. Points on this clone: What it binds is not known.

The PCR had 60 Vbeta and 13 Jbeta primers. In the source study's methods: A later analysis counted about 80 million unique TCR beta chains, some 12 million shared. Assay used: immunoSEQ multiplex PCR; TCRdb lists only in-frame clones, some missing. The DNA gave D and trimming, while V, J and clone size come from that table. The sample has 160,000 or so clones; 70% to 85% are singletons. Specimen: PBMCs. V usage is TRBV7-8 and J usage is TRBJ1-3; D uncertain. The sequence was collected from a woman aged 40 to 49 in good health and CMV-seronegative. The CDR3 is CASSTRSRDSFKRTIYF. In DNA form, the CDR3 reads TGTGCCAGCAGCACGAGGTCGCGGGATTCCTTTAAACGCACCATATATTTT.